This T cell receptor (beta chain) originates from a study of blood T cell repertoires in COVID-19. In the original workflow: Nucleated cell number was recorded as an estimate derived from reference gene primer amplification. Measured with immunoSEQ multiplex PCR; TCRdb has only the in-frame clones, and not every one. That table is the source of V, J and clone size, and D and trimming were worked out from the DNA. The data hold approximately 67,000 clones, with approximately 86% observed a single time. The origin of this receptor is a man between 60 and 70 years old with acute or convalescent COVID-19. Sequencing was done on a sample of peripheral blood.

CDR3 protein: CSVHRGNEQYF. In DNA form, the CDR3 reads TGCAGCGTTCACAGGGGGAACGAGCAGTACTTC. The chain combines TRBV29-1 with TRBJ2-7; 8 positions match TRBD1. Per the germline V gene, CDR1 is SQVTM and CDR2 is ANQGSEA. This CDR3 region has 11 residues. After removal of 5 bases from V and 5 bases from J, the junction contained 2 bases not matched to a gene.